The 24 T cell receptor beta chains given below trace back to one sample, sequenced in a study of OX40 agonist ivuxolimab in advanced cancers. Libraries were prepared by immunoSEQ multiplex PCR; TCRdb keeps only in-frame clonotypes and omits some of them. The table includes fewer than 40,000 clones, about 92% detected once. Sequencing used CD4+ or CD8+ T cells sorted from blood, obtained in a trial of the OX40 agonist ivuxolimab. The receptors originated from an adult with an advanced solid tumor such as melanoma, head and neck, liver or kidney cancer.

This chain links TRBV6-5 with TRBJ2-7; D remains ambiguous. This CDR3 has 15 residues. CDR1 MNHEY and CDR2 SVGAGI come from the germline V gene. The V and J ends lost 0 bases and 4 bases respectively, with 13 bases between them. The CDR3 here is CASSYSHLDGYEQYF. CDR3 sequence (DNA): TGTGCCAGCAGTTACTCCCACCTAGACGGATACGAGCAGTACTTC.

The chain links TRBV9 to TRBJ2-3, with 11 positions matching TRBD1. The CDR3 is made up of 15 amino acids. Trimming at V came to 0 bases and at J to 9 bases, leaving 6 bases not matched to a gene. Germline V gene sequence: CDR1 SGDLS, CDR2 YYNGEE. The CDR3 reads CASSVGDRGFETQYF. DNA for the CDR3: TGTGCCAGCAGCGTAGGGGACAGGGGGTTTGAAACGCAGTATTTT.

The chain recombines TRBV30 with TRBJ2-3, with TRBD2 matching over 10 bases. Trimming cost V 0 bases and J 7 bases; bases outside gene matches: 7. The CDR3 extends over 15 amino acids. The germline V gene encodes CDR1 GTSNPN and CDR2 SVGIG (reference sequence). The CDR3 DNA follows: TGTGCCTGGAGTGTCGAGCCTAGCGGGAGAAATACGCAGTATTTT. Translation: CAWSVEPSGRNTQYF.

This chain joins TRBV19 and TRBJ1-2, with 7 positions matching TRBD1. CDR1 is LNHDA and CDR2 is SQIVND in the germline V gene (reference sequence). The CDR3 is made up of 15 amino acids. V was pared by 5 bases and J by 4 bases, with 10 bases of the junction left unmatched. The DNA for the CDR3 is TGTGCCAGTAGTGTACCGGGACAGTCTGTCTATGGCTACACCTTC. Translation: CASSVPGQSVYGYTF.

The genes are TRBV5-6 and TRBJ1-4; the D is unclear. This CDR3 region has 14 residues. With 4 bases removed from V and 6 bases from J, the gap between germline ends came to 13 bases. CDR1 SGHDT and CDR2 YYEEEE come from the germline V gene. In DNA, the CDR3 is TGTGCCAGCAGCCTCAGTCTGGGTCATGAAAAACTGTTTTTT. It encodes CASSLSLGHEKLFF.

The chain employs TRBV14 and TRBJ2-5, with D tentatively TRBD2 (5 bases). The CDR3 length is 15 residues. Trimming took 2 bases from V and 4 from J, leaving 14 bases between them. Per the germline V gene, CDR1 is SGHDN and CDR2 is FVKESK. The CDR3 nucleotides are TGTGCCAGCAGCCAAAGGGTGGGCGCGGGAGAGACCCAGTACTTC. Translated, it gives CASSQRVGAGETQYF.

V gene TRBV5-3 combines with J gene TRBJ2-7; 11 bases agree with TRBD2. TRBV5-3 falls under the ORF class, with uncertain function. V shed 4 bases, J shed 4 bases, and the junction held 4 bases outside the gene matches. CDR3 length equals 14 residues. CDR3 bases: TGTGCCAGAAGCCCCGGGACTAGCGGTTACGAGCAGTACTTC. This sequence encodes CARSPGTSGYEQYF.

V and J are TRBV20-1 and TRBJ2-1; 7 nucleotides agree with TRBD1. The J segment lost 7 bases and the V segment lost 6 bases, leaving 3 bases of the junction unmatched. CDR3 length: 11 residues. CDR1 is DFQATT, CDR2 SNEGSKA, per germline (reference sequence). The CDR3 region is CSAIQGNEQFF. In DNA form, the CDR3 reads TGCAGTGCAATACAGGGGAATGAGCAGTTCTTC.

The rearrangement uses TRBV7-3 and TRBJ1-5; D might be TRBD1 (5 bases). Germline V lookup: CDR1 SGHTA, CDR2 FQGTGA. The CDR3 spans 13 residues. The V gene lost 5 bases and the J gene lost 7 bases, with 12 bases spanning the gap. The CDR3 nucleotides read TGTGCCAGCAGCCTGGGAAGGGGACAGCCCCAGCATTTT. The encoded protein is CASSLGRGQPQHF.

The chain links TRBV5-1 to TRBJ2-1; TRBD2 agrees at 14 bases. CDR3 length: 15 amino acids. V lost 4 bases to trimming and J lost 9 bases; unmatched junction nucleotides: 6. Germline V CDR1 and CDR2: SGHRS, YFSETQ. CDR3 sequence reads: CASSQTSGGAAEQFF. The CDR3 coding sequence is TGCGCCAGCAGCCAGACTAGCGGGGGGGCCGCTGAGCAGTTCTTC.

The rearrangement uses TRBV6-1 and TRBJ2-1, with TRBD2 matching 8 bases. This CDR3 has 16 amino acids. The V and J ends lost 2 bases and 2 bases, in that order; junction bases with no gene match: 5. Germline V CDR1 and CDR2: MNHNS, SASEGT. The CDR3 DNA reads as TGTGCCAGCAGTGAACGCACTAGCGGAGCCTACAATGAGCAGTTCTTC. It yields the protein CASSERTSGAYNEQFF.

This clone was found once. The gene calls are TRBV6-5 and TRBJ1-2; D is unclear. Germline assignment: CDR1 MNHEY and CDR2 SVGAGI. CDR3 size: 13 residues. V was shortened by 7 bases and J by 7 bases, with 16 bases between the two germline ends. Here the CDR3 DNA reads TGTGCCAGCACCTTAGGTGGCAAGGGTGGCTACACCTTC. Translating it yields CASTLGGKGGYTF.

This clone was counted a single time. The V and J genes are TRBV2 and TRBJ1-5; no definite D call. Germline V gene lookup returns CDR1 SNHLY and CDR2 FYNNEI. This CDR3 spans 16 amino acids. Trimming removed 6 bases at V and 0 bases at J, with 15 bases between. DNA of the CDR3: TGTGCCAGCAGCGGAGGGTTCCCGATTAGCAATCAGCCCCAGCATTTT. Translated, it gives CASSGGFPISNQPQHF.

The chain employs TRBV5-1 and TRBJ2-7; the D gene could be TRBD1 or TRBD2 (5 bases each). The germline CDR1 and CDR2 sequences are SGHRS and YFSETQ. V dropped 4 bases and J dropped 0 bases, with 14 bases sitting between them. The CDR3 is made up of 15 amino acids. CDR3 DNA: TGCGCCAGCAGCCCTCCTGGGACGGTCTCCTACGAGCAGTACTTC. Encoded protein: CASSPPGTVSYEQYF.

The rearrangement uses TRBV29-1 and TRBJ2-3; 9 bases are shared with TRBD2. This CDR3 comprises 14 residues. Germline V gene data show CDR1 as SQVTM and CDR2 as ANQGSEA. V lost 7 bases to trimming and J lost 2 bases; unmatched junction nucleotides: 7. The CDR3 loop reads CSAKGGRVTDTQYF. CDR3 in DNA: TGCAGCGCGAAGGGCGGGAGGGTCACAGATACGCAGTATTTT.

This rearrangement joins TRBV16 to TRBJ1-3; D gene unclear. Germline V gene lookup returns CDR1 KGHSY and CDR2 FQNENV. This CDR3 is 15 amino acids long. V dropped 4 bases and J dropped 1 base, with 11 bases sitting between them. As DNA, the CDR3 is TGTGCCAGCAGCCCTACCGGCCTTTCTGGAAACACCATATATTTT. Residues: CASSPTGLSGNTIYF.

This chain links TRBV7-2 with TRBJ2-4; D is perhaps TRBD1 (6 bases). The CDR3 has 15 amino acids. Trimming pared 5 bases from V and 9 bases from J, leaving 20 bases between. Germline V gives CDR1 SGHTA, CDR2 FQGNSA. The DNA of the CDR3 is TGTGCCAGCAGCCCCTTACCTGGGGGCGCCAGCATTCAGTACTTC. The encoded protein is CASSPLPGGASIQYF. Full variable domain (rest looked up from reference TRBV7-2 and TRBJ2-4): GAGVSQSPSNKVTEKGKDVELRCDPISGHTALYWYRQSLGQGLEFLIYFQGNSAPDKSGLPSDRFSAERTGGSVSTLTIQRTQQEDSAVYLCASSPLPGGASIQYFGAGTRLSVL.

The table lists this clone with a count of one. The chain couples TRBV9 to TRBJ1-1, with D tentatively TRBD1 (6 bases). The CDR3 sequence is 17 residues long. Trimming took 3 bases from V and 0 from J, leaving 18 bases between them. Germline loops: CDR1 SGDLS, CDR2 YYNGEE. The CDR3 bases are TGTGCCAGCAGCGCTTTAACAGGGCCGGCGATGAACACTGAAGCTTTCTTT. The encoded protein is CASSALTGPAMNTEAFF.

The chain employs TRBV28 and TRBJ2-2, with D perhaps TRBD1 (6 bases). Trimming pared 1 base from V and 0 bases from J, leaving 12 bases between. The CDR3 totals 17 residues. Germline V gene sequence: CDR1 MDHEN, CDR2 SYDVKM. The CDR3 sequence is CASSLSWGPTNTGELFF. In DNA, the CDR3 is TGTGCCAGCAGTTTATCGTGGGGGCCTACGAACACCGGGGAGCTGTTTTTT. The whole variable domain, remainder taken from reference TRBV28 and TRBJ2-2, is DVKVTQSSRYLVKRTGEKVFLECVQDMDHENMFWYRQDPGLGLRLIYFSYDVKMKEKGDIPEGYSVSREKKERFSLILESASTNQTSMYLCASSLSWGPTNTGELFFGEGSRLTVL.

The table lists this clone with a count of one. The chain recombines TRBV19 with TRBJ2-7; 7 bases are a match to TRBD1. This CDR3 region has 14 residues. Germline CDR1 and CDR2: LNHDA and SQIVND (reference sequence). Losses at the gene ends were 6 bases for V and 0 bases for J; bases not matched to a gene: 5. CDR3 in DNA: TGTGCCAGTAGCTCCGACAGGGCCTCCTACGAGCAGTACTTC. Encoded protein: CASSSDRASYEQYF.

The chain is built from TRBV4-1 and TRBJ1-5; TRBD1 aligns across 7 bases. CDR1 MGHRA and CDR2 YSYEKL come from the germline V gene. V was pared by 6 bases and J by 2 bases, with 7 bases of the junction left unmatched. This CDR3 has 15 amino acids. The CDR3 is CASRLEGQGNQPQHF. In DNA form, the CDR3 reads TGCGCCAGCAGGTTGGAAGGACAGGGCAATCAGCCCCAGCATTTT.

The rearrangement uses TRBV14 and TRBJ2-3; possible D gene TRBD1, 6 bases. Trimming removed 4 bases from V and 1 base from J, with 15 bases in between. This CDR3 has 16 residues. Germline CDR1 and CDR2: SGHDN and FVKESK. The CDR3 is CASSPIQGHGTDTQYF. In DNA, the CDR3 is TGTGCCAGCAGCCCCATTCAGGGGCATGGCACAGATACGCAGTATTTT.

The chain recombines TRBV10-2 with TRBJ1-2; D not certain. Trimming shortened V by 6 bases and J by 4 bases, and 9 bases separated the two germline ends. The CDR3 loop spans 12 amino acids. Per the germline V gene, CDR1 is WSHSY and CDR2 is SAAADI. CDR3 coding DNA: TGCGCCAGCAGGGACGGGTCCTATGGCTACACCTTC. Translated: CASRDGSYGYTF.

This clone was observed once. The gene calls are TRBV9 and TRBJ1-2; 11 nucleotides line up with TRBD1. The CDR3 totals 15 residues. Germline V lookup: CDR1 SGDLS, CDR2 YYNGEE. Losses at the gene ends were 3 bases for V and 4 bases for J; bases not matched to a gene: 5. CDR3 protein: CASSERGTGGYGYTF. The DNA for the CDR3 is TGTGCCAGCAGCGAAAGGGGGACAGGGGGCTATGGCTACACCTTC.